These T cell receptor beta chains were read from a single sample in a study of T cells in tuberculosis. The data were produced by immunoSEQ multiplex PCR, yet TCRdb's version contains in-frame clones alone and is incomplete. The sample has around 23,000 clones; approximately 85% are singletons. This material consisted of PBMCs, taken at tuberculosis diagnosis. Source of these receptors: an adult with tuberculosis. Both conserved end residues are part of each CDR3. The order of the fields is CDR3 length, V gene, clone size, D gene, J gene, CDR3 protein, CDR3 DNA. The D gene is left open where the match is weak. Some rows have no size entry. The others give once, few or many, or a class for an expanded clone.

length: 16
V: TRBV14
size: -
D: TRBD2
J: TRBJ2-1
CDR3: CASSGLAGAFNNEQFF
DNA: TGTGCCAGCAGCGGGCTAGCGGGGGCATTTAACAATGAGCAGTTCTTC

length: 15
V: TRBV18
size: -
D: -
J: TRBJ2-7
CDR3: CASSPQPARAYEQYF
DNA: TGTGCCAGCTCACCACAGCCCGCCAGGGCCTACGAGCAGTACTTC

length: 15
V: TRBV6-5
size: -
D: -
J: TRBJ1-3
CDR3: CASSYSSAIGNTIYF
DNA: TGTGCCAGCAGTTACTCCTCCGCGATAGGAAACACCATATATTTT

length: 15
V: TRBV10-3
size: -
D: -
J: TRBJ1-4
CDR3: CAISESEGLGEKLFF
DNA: TGTGCCATCAGTGAGTCCGAGGGACTAGGTGAAAAACTGTTTTTT

length: 16
V: TRBV25-1
size: -
D: TRBD1
J: TRBJ1-1
CDR3: CASSATRDRGGTEAFF
DNA: TGTGCCAGCAGTGCCACCCGGGACAGGGGTGGGACTGAAGCTTTCTTT

length: 14
V: TRBV5-1
size: -
D: -
J: TRBJ2-7
CDR3: CASSLNGQTYEQYF
DNA: TGCGCCAGCAGCTTGAATGGACAGACCTACGAGCAGTACTTC

length: 16
V: TRBV9
size: -
D: -
J: TRBJ1-1
CDR3: CASSAAFIGAGTEAFF
DNA: TGTGCCAGCAGCGCAGCTTTTATAGGGGCAGGGACTGAAGCTTTCTTT

length: 13
V: TRBV7-3
size: once
D: TRBD1
J: TRBJ1-1
CDR3: CASSRTGTTEAFF
DNA: TGTGCCAGCAGCCGGACAGGGACCACTGAAGCTTTCTTT

length: 16
V: TRBV11-2
size: few
D: TRBD2
J: TRBJ2-1
CDR3: CASSPQRESSYNEQFF
DNA: TGTGCCAGCAGCCCCCAGCGGGAGAGCTCCTACAATGAGCAGTTCTTC

length: 14
V: TRBV7-3
size: -
D: -
J: TRBJ2-7
CDR3: CASSFSAGRYEQYF
DNA: TGTGCCAGCAGCTTTAGTGCAGGAAGGTACGAGCAGTACTTC

length: 15
V: TRBV6-5
size: -
D: -
J: TRBJ1-2
CDR3: CASTREGGAGYGYTF
DNA: TGTGCCAGCACCCGGGAAGGCGGTGCTGGCTATGGCTACACCTTC

length: 15
V: TRBV7-9
size: -
D: -
J: TRBJ2-3
CDR3: CASSVSGLGTDTQYF
DNA: TGTGCCAGCAGCGTTAGCGGACTTGGCACAGATACGCAGTATTTT

length: 16
V: TRBV30
size: -
D: TRBD2
J: TRBJ2-1
CDR3: CAWQRPGLAGGNEQFF
DNA: TGTGCCTGGCAGAGACCGGGACTAGCGGGGGGGAATGAGCAGTTCTTC

length: 15
V: TRBV27
size: -
D: -
J: TRBJ2-3
CDR3: CASSLFNPSTDTQYF
DNA: TGTGCCAGCAGTTTATTTAATCCTAGCACAGATACGCAGTATTTT

length: 16
V: TRBV19
size: -
D: -
J: TRBJ2-7
CDR3: CASSNLATDTSYEQYF
DNA: TGTGCCAGTAGCAATCTCGCGACAGACACCTCCTACGAGCAGTACTTC

length: 14
V: TRBV29-1
size: -
D: TRBD1
J: TRBJ2-2
CDR3: CSVELGQGAGELFF
DNA: TGCAGCGTTGAACTCGGACAGGGCGCCGGGGAGCTGTTTTTT

length: 14
V: TRBV28
size: -
D: TRBD1
J: TRBJ2-7
CDR3: CASSLPGTAHEQYF
DNA: TGTGCCAGCAGTTTACCCGGGACAGCCCACGAGCAGTACTTC

length: 16
V: TRBV9
size: once
D: TRBD1
J: TRBJ2-7
CDR3: CASSVLPGQGRYEQYF
DNA: TGTGCCAGCAGCGTACTACCGGGACAGGGGCGCTACGAGCAGTACTTC

length: 12
V: TRBV29-1
size: -
D: -
J: TRBJ1-5
CDR3: CSVGTLGRPQHF
DNA: TGCAGCGTTGGGACCCTAGGGAGGCCCCAGCATTTT

length: 15
V: TRBV6-5
size: -
D: TRBD1
J: TRBJ1-5
CDR3: CASSTARQGVKPQHF
DNA: TGTGCCAGCAGCACCGCTCGGCAGGGGGTAAAGCCCCAGCATTTT

length: 14
V: TRBV2
size: -
D: TRBD2
J: TRBJ2-7
CDR3: CAGRSGRAANEQYF
DNA: TGTGCCGGTCGTAGCGGGAGGGCCGCAAACGAGCAGTACTTC

length: 16
V: TRBV2
size: -
D: TRBD1
J: TRBJ1-5
CDR3: CASIGGTGGKNQPQHF
DNA: TGTGCCAGCATCGGGGGGACAGGGGGGAAAAATCAGCCCCAGCATTTT

length: 16
V: TRBV6-1
size: -
D: TRBD1
J: TRBJ2-5
CDR3: CASSDFLGTGRETQYF
DNA: TGTGCCAGCAGTGATTTTCTTGGGACAGGTAGAGAGACCCAGTACTTC

length: 15
V: TRBV15
size: -
D: -
J: TRBJ1-5
CDR3: CATSRVVQANQPQHF
DNA: TGTGCCACCAGCAGAGTTGTTCAAGCCAATCAGCCCCAGCATTTT

length: 15
V: TRBV5-4
size: -
D: TRBD1
J: TRBJ2-1
CDR3: CASSLGGPRGNEQFF
DNA: TGTGCCAGCAGCTTAGGGGGCCCCAGGGGTAATGAGCAGTTCTTC

length: 16
V: TRBV7-8
size: -
D: TRBD1
J: TRBJ2-7
CDR3: CASSLSGAGQGKEQYF
DNA: TGTGCCAGCAGCTTATCAGGCGCTGGACAGGGAAAAGAGCAGTACTTC

length: 13
V: TRBV11-3
size: -
D: -
J: TRBJ2-6
CDR3: CASSLGRDRSLTF
DNA: TGTGCCAGCAGCTTAGGGAGAGACAGATCCCTGACTTTC

length: 15
V: TRBV6-5
size: -
D: -
J: TRBJ1-2
CDR3: CASSYAGRIGYGYTF
DNA: TGTGCCAGCAGTTACGCGGGGAGAATAGGCTATGGCTACACCTTC

length: 13
V: TRBV25-1
size: once
D: -
J: TRBJ2-2
CDR3: CASSVPVGGELFF
DNA: TGTGCCAGCAGTGTACCGGTCGGCGGGGAGCTGTTTTTT

length: 20
V: TRBV7-6
size: -
D: TRBD1
J: TRBJ2-1
CDR3: CASSLVADRGRGSSYNEQFF
DNA: TGTGCCAGCAGCTTAGTGGCGGACAGGGGGCGCGGGAGCTCCTACAATGAGCAGTTCTTC

length: 15
V: TRBV27
size: -
D: TRBD1
J: TRBJ2-1
CDR3: CASSVDRVAYNEQFF
DNA: TGTGCCAGCAGTGTGGACAGGGTCGCTTACAATGAGCAGTTCTTC

length: 15
V: TRBV6-5
size: -
D: TRBD1
J: TRBJ1-2
CDR3: CASRRDGGGLDGYTF
DNA: TGTGCCAGTCGACGGGACGGAGGGGGCTTGGATGGCTACACCTTC

length: 15
V: TRBV2
size: -
D: -
J: TRBJ1-5
CDR3: CASRDLVLGDQPQHF
DNA: TGTGCCAGCAGGGACTTGGTGCTTGGCGATCAGCCCCAGCATTTT

length: 12
V: TRBV29-1
size: -
D: -
J: TRBJ2-2
CDR3: CSVVRGTGELFF
DNA: TGCAGCGTTGTACGGGGCACCGGGGAGCTGTTTTTT

length: 12
V: TRBV10-1
size: -
D: TRBD1
J: TRBJ2-1
CDR3: CASSETGGEQFF
DNA: TGCGCCAGCAGCGAGACAGGGGGTGAGCAGTTCTTC

length: 12
V: TRBV12-5
size: -
D: -
J: TRBJ1-5
CDR3: CASGLASGPQHF
DNA: TGTGCTAGTGGTTTGGCCTCCGGGCCCCAGCATTTT

length: 14
V: TRBV7-2
size: few
D: TRBD1
J: TRBJ2-5
CDR3: CASSSLTGAETQYF
DNA: TGTGCCAGCAGCTCCTTGACAGGGGCAGAGACCCAGTACTTC

length: 15
V: TRBV19
size: few
D: -
J: TRBJ1-1
CDR3: CASSIVVGGNTEAFF
DNA: TGTGCCAGTAGTATAGTCGTCGGGGGGAACACTGAAGCTTTCTTT

length: 12
V: TRBV5-4
size: -
D: TRBD1
J: TRBJ2-2
CDR3: CASSTGAGELFF
DNA: TGTGCCAGCAGCACAGGGGCCGGGGAGCTGTTTTTT

length: 18
V: TRBV7-3
size: once
D: -
J: TRBJ2-1
CDR3: CASSLRGGGSGSYNEQFF
DNA: TGTGCCAGCAGCTTACGTGGCGGAGGGTCTGGCTCCTACAATGAGCAGTTCTTC

length: 15
V: TRBV9
size: -
D: TRBD1
J: TRBJ1-4
CDR3: CASSPSGTGSEKLFF
DNA: TGTGCCAGCAGCCCGAGCGGGACAGGAAGTGAAAAACTGTTTTTT

length: 13
V: TRBV14
size: once
D: -
J: TRBJ1-1
CDR3: CASSQDRGVGAFF
DNA: TGTGCCAGCAGCCAAGATCGGGGGGTTGGAGCTTTCTTT

length: 14
V: TRBV6-5
size: -
D: TRBD1
J: TRBJ1-2
CDR3: CASSPPPGQGGYTF
DNA: TGTGCCAGCAGCCCCCCTCCGGGACAGGGGGGCTACACCTTC

length: 13
V: TRBV5-8
size: -
D: -
J: TRBJ2-7
CDR3: CASSFRGAYEQYF
DNA: TGTGCCAGCAGCTTTCGGGGTGCCTACGAGCAGTACTTC

length: 20
V: TRBV28
size: -
D: TRBD2
J: TRBJ2-1
CDR3: CASSLNFGGRAGIAYNEQFF
DNA: TGTGCCAGCAGTTTGAATTTTGGCGGGAGGGCCGGTATCGCCTACAATGAGCAGTTCTTC

length: 13
V: TRBV2
size: -
D: -
J: TRBJ1-4
CDR3: CATTGQLNEKLFF
DNA: TGTGCCACCACGGGACAACTTAATGAAAAACTGTTTTTT

length: 16
V: TRBV5-4
size: -
D: TRBD1
J: TRBJ2-7
CDR3: CASSTKTGTGNYEQYF
DNA: TGTGCCAGCAGCACGAAAACCGGGACAGGAAACTACGAGCAGTACTTC

length: 12
V: TRBV7-9
size: -
D: -
J: TRBJ1-5
CDR3: CASSLLRQPQHF
DNA: TGTGCCAGCAGCCTATTGAGACAGCCCCAGCATTTT

length: 15
V: TRBV19
size: few
D: TRBD2
J: TRBJ2-4
CDR3: CASSSPGGAKNIQYF
DNA: TGTGCCAGTAGTAGCCCCGGGGGGGCCAAAAACATTCAGTACTTC

length: 13
V: TRBV4-2
size: -
D: -
J: TRBJ1-1
CDR3: CASSRLPGQTAFF
DNA: TGTGCCAGCAGCCGCCTACCGGGACAAACGGCTTTCTTT

length: 12
V: TRBV2
size: -
D: -
J: TRBJ1-2
CDR3: CASRKGGDGYTF
DNA: TGTGCCAGCAGAAAGGGGGGGGATGGCTACACCTTC

length: 13
V: TRBV29-1
size: -
D: -
J: TRBJ1-1
CDR3: CSVEDRFNTEAFF
DNA: TGCAGCGTTGAAGACAGGTTCAACACTGAAGCTTTCTTT

length: 15
V: TRBV7-2
size: -
D: -
J: TRBJ2-7
CDR3: CASSSPTDGTYEQYF
DNA: TGTGCCAGCAGCTCCCCGACAGACGGAACTTACGAGCAGTACTTC

length: 15
V: TRBV28
size: -
D: -
J: TRBJ1-4
CDR3: CASSGTLIQGEKLFF
DNA: TGTGCCAGCAGTGGGACACTCATCCAGGGGGAAAAACTGTTTTTT

length: 15
V: TRBV5-1
size: -
D: TRBD1
J: TRBJ1-3
CDR3: CASSFDGQAGNTIYF
DNA: TGCGCCAGCAGCTTCGATGGACAGGCTGGAAACACCATATATTTT

length: 15
V: TRBV7-2
size: -
D: TRBD1
J: TRBJ2-3
CDR3: CASSYNGQGGDTQYF
DNA: TGTGCCAGCAGCTATAACGGACAGGGCGGAGATACGCAGTATTTT

length: 19
V: TRBV9
size: -
D: TRBD1
J: TRBJ2-6
CDR3: CASSVDPGQGNAGANVLTF
DNA: TGTGCCAGCAGCGTAGACCCGGGACAGGGAAACGCGGGGGCCAACGTCCTGACTTTC

length: 11
V: TRBV29-1
size: -
D: TRBD1
J: TRBJ1-2
CDR3: CSVQGAHGYTF
DNA: TGCAGCGTTCAGGGGGCTCATGGCTACACCTTC

length: 16
V: TRBV11-2
size: -
D: TRBD1
J: TRBJ1-5
CDR3: CASSSTGGPSNQPQHF
DNA: TGTGCCAGCAGCTCGACAGGGGGTCCGAGCAATCAGCCCCAGCATTTT